Presented here are 4 T cell receptor beta chains from one specimen sequenced in a study of PD-L1 blockade in urothelial cancer. The data were produced by immunoSEQ multiplex PCR, yet TCRdb's version contains in-frame clones alone and is incomplete. The sample lists more than 30,000 clones; more than 85% were seen once. The specimen comprised PBMCs, sampled around atezolizumab (anti-PD-L1) treatment. These receptors came from a man in his sixties with urothelial cancer.

The rearrangement links TRBV11-3 to TRBJ2-5; TRBD1 agrees at 7 bases. In germline, CDR1 is SGHNT, CDR2 YENEEA. CDR3 size: 14 residues. The V gene end was trimmed by 5 bases and the J gene end by 4 bases; junction bases not matched to a gene: 7. CDR3 amino acids: CASSPRQGRETQYF. In DNA, the CDR3 is TGTGCCAGCAGCCCGCGACAGGGACGAGAGACCCAGTACTTC.

The V and J genes are TRBV19 and TRBJ1-1; the D gene is possibly TRBD1 (6 bases). Germline CDR1 is LNHDA and CDR2 is SQIVND (reference sequence). The V end was cut by 7 bases, the J end by 1 base, with 13 bases between. The CDR3 has 14 amino acids. The chain's CDR3 is CASKRQVGNTEAFF. Written as DNA, the CDR3 is TGTGCCAGTAAAAGACAGGTGGGGAACACTGAAGCTTTCTTT.

The chain links TRBV11-2 to TRBJ2-5; 8 positions agree with TRBD1. The germline V gene has CDR1 SGHAT and CDR2 FQNNGV. This CDR3 has 15 residues. V dropped 5 bases and J dropped 4; count of bases not matched to a gene: 9. CDR3 loop: CASSTGQGWTETQYF. The CDR3 nucleotides read TGTGCCAGCAGCACCGGACAGGGTTGGACAGAGACCCAGTACTTC.

This chain connects TRBV4-2 to TRBJ1-4, with a weak D call TRBD1 (5 bases). Trimming took 4 bases from V and 3 from J, leaving 18 bases between them. Per the germline V gene, CDR1 is LGHNA and CDR2 is YNFKEQ. The CDR3 length is 17 residues. The CDR3 region is CASSLPPGGDPNEKLFF. The DNA of the CDR3 is TGTGCCAGCAGCCTCCCCCCTGGGGGGGATCCTAATGAAAAACTGTTTTTT.